The rows below give T cell receptor beta chains drawn from one sample of a study of radiation and T cells in renal cell carcinoma. Assay: immunoSEQ multiplex PCR; the TCRdb copy retains only in-frame clones and omits some. The table shows more than 15,000 clones, with roughly three fifths occurring only once. This sample comprised tumor tissue, obtained from a patient whose treatment was nephrectomy without radiotherapy. These receptors were obtained from a man over 45 with renal cell carcinoma. CDR3s include the opening cysteine and the closing phenylalanine or tryptophan.

J: TRBJ2-2
V: TRBV5-4
CDR3: CASSRQGAYTGELFF

J: TRBJ2-7
V: TRBV7-8
CDR3: CASSASGRPLEQYF

J: TRBJ1-6
V: TRBV7-8
CDR3: CASSLVETDNSPLHF

J: TRBJ1-5
V: TRBV18
CDR3: CASSPKTGGDNQPQHF

J: TRBJ2-7
V: TRBV7-2
CDR3: CASSPGQAREQYF

J: TRBJ2-1
V: TRBV5-6
CDR3: CASSLVSGGGYNEQFF

J: TRBJ1-1
V: TRBV7-3
CDR3: CASSVTGVNTEAFF

J: TRBJ2-6
V: TRBV14
CDR3: CASSQGSGRRGANVLTF

J: TRBJ2-7
V: TRBV5-4
CDR3: CASSLHWTDYEQYF

J: TRBJ2-3
V: TRBV11-2
CDR3: CASSRASGRFRRTDTQYF

J: TRBJ1-4
V: TRBV6-6
CDR3: CASRPAGSDEKLFF

J: TRBJ1-1
V: TRBV5-1
CDR3: CASSKSGLNTEAFF

J: TRBJ2-7
V: TRBV5-6
CDR3: CASSLDLRANYEQYF

J: TRBJ2-3
V: TRBV7-2
CDR3: CASSLRRAGGTDTQYF

J: TRBJ1-1
V: TRBV30
CDR3: CAWRGYEAFF

J: TRBJ2-7
V: TRBV6-5
CDR3: CATTRAAGSYEQYF

J: TRBJ2-3
V: TRBV27
CDR3: CASSLYITDTQYF

J: TRBJ2-3
V: TRBV27
CDR3: CASSLAGDTQYF

J: TRBJ1-2
V: TRBV5-1
CDR3: CASTSGYGYTF

J: TRBJ2-7
V: TRBV7-9
CDR3: CASSLPGVAYEQYF

J: TRBJ2-1
V: TRBV6-1
CDR3: CASSLGQNSYNEQFF

J: TRBJ2-1
V: TRBV14
CDR3: CASSQGYNEQFF